One sample yielded the 31 T cell receptor beta chains listed below, sequenced in a study. TCRdb ran MiXCR on the 5' RACE reads and lists one entry per CDR3 protein. The sample shows about 50,000 distinct CDR3 sequences, 25% to 30% of them seen only once. The sample comprised naive CD4+ T cells sorted from blood. The subset here: naive CD4+ T cells, CD4+CD45RA+CD25-. The receptors originated from a female donor with breast cancer.

This sequence joins TRBV29-1 and TRBJ2-3, with D possibly called TRBD1 or TRBD2 (5 bases each). This CDR3 has 15 residues. Germline values: CDR1 SQVTM, CDR2 ANQGSEA. V shed 7 bases and J shed 1 base, with 18 bases lying between them. The CDR3 reads CSADRGRRGTDTQYF. The CDR3 nucleotides are TGCAGCGCAGATAGGGGACGTAGGGGCACAGATACGCAGTATTTT.

V and J are TRBV11-2 and TRBJ1-1; D unresolved. The CDR3 covers 13 residues. The germline CDR1 and CDR2 sequences are SGHAT and FQNNGV. Trimming stripped 5 bases from V and 1 base from J, with 8 bases between. The chain's CDR3 is CASSPRANTEAFF. CDR3 nucleotides: TGTGCCAGCAGCCCCCGAGCGAACACTGAAGCTTTCTTT.

This clonotype was detected a few times. The chain employs TRBV20-1 and TRBJ2-3; 7 nucleotides line up with TRBD1. This CDR3 has 15 residues. Germline assignment: CDR1 DFQATT and CDR2 SNEGSKA (reference sequence). V was pared by 1 base and J by 1 base, with 5 bases of the junction left unmatched. The chain's CDR3 is CSARVAGQGTDTQYF. The DNA of the CDR3 is TGCAGTGCTAGAGTCGCTGGACAGGGCACAGATACGCAGTATTTT.

This clonotype is judged medium-sized (0.01 to 0.1%). As DNA, the CDR3 is TGTGCCAGCAGCTCTAGCGGGGCGAGCACAGATACGCAGTATTTT. Its translation is CASSSSGASTDTQYF. This chain connects TRBV6-5 to TRBJ2-3, with 9 bases identical to TRBD2. Germline-derived CDR1 and CDR2 are MNHEY and SVGAGI. V was clipped by 6 bases and J by 0 bases; unmatched bases: 4. The CDR3 consists of 15 residues.

This clonotype was recorded a few times. The chain joins TRBV12-3 or TRBV12-4 to TRBJ2-3, with 7 nucleotides matching TRBD2. V dropped 3 bases and J dropped 4; count of bases not matched to a gene: 10. The CDR3 extends over 16 amino acids. CDR3 loop: CASSFTGSGKPDTQYF. DNA for the CDR3: TGTGCCAGCAGTTTTACGGGAAGCGGGAAACCAGATACGCAGTATTTT.

The chain combines TRBV6-5 with TRBJ1-1, with a tentative D call TRBD1 (5 bases). Trimming stripped 8 bases from V and 3 bases from J, with 16 bases between. The CDR3 has 14 amino acids. Germline-derived CDR1 and CDR2 are MNHEY and SVGAGI. CDR3 coding DNA: TGTGCCAGCGGCAACGACAGTTTGGACACTGAAGCTTTCTTT. This encodes CASGNDSLDTEAFF.

The gene calls are TRBV25-1 and TRBJ1-1; D gene uncertain. Germline loops: CDR1 MGHDK, CDR2 SYGVNS. Trimming shortened V by 1 base and J by 1 base, and 10 bases separated the two germline ends. The length of the CDR3 is 15 residues. CDR3 bases: TGTGCCAGCAGTGAATTTGACAAACCGAACACTGAAGCTTTCTTT. Its translation is CASSEFDKPNTEAFF.

This clonotype was observed a handful of times. The chain has TRBV25-1 and TRBJ1-1, with D possibly being TRBD1 (5 bases). Germline V gives CDR1 MGHDK, CDR2 SYGVNS. The CDR3 extends over 14 amino acids. CDR3 DNA sequence: TGTGCGGGAGGGACGAGGGGTATGAACACTGAAGCTTTCTTT. Its translation is CAGGTRGMNTEAFF.

The J gene is TRBJ2-5, the V gene TRBV28; 9 bases map to TRBD2. V gave up 5 bases and J gave up 5 bases; unmatched junction bases: 6. CDR1 is MDHEN, CDR2 SYDVKM, per germline. This CDR3 has 14 amino acids. CDR3 region: CASSLLAGVETQYF. CDR3 bases: TGTGCCAGCAGTCTCTTAGCGGGAGTTGAGACCCAGTACTTC.

In its sample, this clonotype is medium-sized. V and J are TRBV20-1 and TRBJ1-1; 9 bases align to TRBD1. With 5 bases clipped from V and 4 bases from J, the junction kept 2 bases outside the gene matches. The CDR3 contains 12 residues. Germline CDR1 DFQATT, CDR2 SNEGSKA (reference sequence). This CDR3 is CSAGTGITEAFF. The CDR3, as DNA: TGCAGTGCTGGGACAGGGATCACTGAAGCTTTCTTT.

The chain links TRBV7-2 to TRBJ2-5; D may match TRBD1 or TRBD2 (5 bases each). Trimming took off 11 bases at V and 1 base at J, with 14 bases between the two ends. Germline loops: CDR1 SGHTA, CDR2 FQGNSA. The CDR3 is made up of 13 amino acids. CDR3 protein: CAPGLAFQETQYF. Written as DNA, the CDR3 is TGTGCCCCGGGGCTAGCTTTCCAAGAGACCCAGTACTTC.

This clonotype showed up just a few times. The rearrangement uses TRBV12-3 or TRBV12-4 and TRBJ1-5, with D uncertain. The CDR3 runs 14 residues. V gave up 9 bases and J gave up 0 bases, with 12 bases separating them. This chain's CDR3 is CASDERYSNQPQHF. DNA of the CDR3: TGTGCCAGTGACGAAAGGTATAGCAATCAGCCCCAGCATTTT.

At least ten counts were recorded for this clonotype. The CDR3 loop reads CASSLEGRYTEAFF. The CDR3 DNA reads TGTGCCAGCAGCTTAGAGGGTCGGTACACTGAAGCTTTCTTT. The rearrangement uses TRBV7-9 and TRBJ1-1; D unresolved. CDR1 is SEHNR and CDR2 is FQNEAQ in the germline V gene (reference sequence). The ends were cut back, 1 base at V and 3 bases at J, with 9 bases in the middle. This CDR3 comprises 14 residues.

The rearrangement uses TRBV12-3 or TRBV12-4 and TRBJ2-1; TRBD2 agrees at 8 bases. Losses at the gene ends were 5 bases for V and 8 bases for J; bases not matched to a gene: 8. This CDR3 has 14 amino acids. CDR3 region: CASSPSAGGHEQFF. The DNA for the CDR3 is TGTGCCAGCAGTCCCTCGGCGGGGGGCCATGAGCAGTTCTTC.

The V and J genes are TRBV12-3 or TRBV12-4 and TRBJ2-7; 11 bases match TRBD1. J gave up 4 bases and V 3 bases, and 8 bases lay outside the gene matches. The length of the CDR3 is 16 residues. In DNA, the CDR3 is TGTGCCAGCAGTTTCGTCCCGGGACAGGGGGGATACGAGCAGTACTTC. Its protein product is CASSFVPGQGGYEQYF.

This sequence joins TRBV6-2 or TRBV6-3 and TRBJ2-5; 7 nucleotides match TRBD1. The germline gives CDR1 MNHEY, CDR2 SVGEGT. Trimming cost V 9 bases and J 3 bases; bases outside gene matches: 4. The CDR3 length is 12 residues. This CDR3 reads CASAGTEETQYF. CDR3 coding DNA: TGTGCCAGTGCCGGGACAGAAGAGACCCAGTACTTC.

The genes are TRBV25-1 and TRBJ1-5; TRBD1 matches at 10 bases. Germline V lookup: CDR1 MGHDK, CDR2 SYGVNS. V lost 3 bases and J lost 4; bases outside the gene matches: 6. CDR3 length: 16 residues. The CDR3 DNA is TGTGCCAGCAGTGATTCTGGGACAGGGGTAAATCAGCCCCAGCATTTT. Translated: CASSDSGTGVNQPQHF.

The chain couples TRBV5-4 to TRBJ2-1; D possibly corresponds to TRBD1 (6 bases). The CDR3 runs to 18 residues. CDR1 is SGHNT and CDR2 is YYREEE in the germline V gene (reference sequence). Trimming left V 2 bases short and J 1 base short, with 19 bases between. CDR3 sequence: CASSLGVGASGSYNEQFF. CDR3 in DNA: TGTGCCAGCAGCTTAGGTGTGGGGGCCTCGGGATCCTACAATGAGCAGTTCTTC.

The chain recombines TRBV7-2 with TRBJ2-2; the D is unclear. CDR3 size: 13 residues. The ends were cut back, 5 bases at V and 6 bases at J, with 10 bases in the middle. Per the germline V gene, CDR1 is SGHTA and CDR2 is FQGNSA. CDR3 sequence reads: CASSPRAAGELFF. The CDR3 region has the DNA TGTGCCAGCAGCCCAAGGGCAGCCGGGGAGCTGTTTTTT.

This clonotype was seen a handful of times. V usage is TRBV5-1 and J usage is TRBJ2-7, with 9 bases that match TRBD1. The V gene's germline CDR1 is SGHRS and CDR2 YFSETQ. The CDR3 is made up of 17 amino acids. V dropped 5 bases and J dropped 0; count of bases not matched to a gene: 12. Written as DNA, the CDR3 is TGCGCCAGCAGGGTAGGGACAGACAGGGGGAGCTCCTACGAGCAGTACTTC. Its protein product is CASRVGTDRGSSYEQYF.

This clonotype was seen more than once but under ten times. The chain couples TRBV6-5 to TRBJ1-2; 8 bases are shared with TRBD1. This CDR3 is 14 amino acids long. CDR1 MNHEY and CDR2 SVGAGI come from the germline V gene. V shed 2 bases, J shed 4 bases, and the junction held 3 bases outside the gene matches. The CDR3 nucleotides are TGTGCCAGCAGTTACGGGGGGACAGGCTATGGCTACACCTTC. Protein: CASSYGGTGYGYTF.

J is TRBJ1-2 and V is TRBV6-5, with 8 bases identical to TRBD1. After removal of 4 bases from V and 6 bases from J, the junction contained 4 bases not matched to a gene. The germline V gene has CDR1 MNHEY and CDR2 SVGAGI. There are 13 residues in the CDR3. The CDR3 DNA reads TGTGCCAGCAGTTTTTGGACAGGGAATGGCTACACCTTC. Its translation: CASSFWTGNGYTF.

The chain joins TRBV28 to TRBJ1-1; 9 bases align to TRBD1. CDR1 MDHEN and CDR2 SYDVKM come from the germline V gene. V trimming: 5 bases; J trimming: 5 bases; junction bases outside the gene matches: 6. The CDR3 has 14 amino acids. CDR3 nucleotides: TGTGCCAGCAGTCCAGGACAGGGGATAACTGAAGCTTTCTTT. Residues: CASSPGQGITEAFF. The full variable domain, with the rest looked up from reference TRBV28 and TRBJ1-1, is DVKVTQSSRYLVKRTGEKVFLECVQDMDHENMFWYRQDPGLGLRLIYFSYDVKMKEKGDIPEGYSVSREKKERFSLILESASTNQTSMYLCASSPGQGITEAFFGQGTRLTVV.

With regard to this clonotype: A read error may be the cause here, since a much bigger clone is one base away. CDR3 amino acids: CAGSLERMGETQYF. The DNA for the CDR3 is TGCGCCGGCAGCTTGGAGAGGATGGGAGAGACCCAGTACTTC. The chain uses TRBV5-1 and TRBJ2-5; no clear D gene. The CDR3 is made up of 14 amino acids. Per the germline V gene, CDR1 is SGHRS and CDR2 is YFSETQ.

This clonotype was picked up a small number of times. The chain couples TRBV5-1 to TRBJ2-6; a weak D match, TRBD1 (5 bases). This CDR3 spans 16 amino acids. V dropped 3 bases and J dropped 1 base, with 11 bases sitting between them. The germline V gene encodes CDR1 SGHRS and CDR2 YFSETQ. The CDR3 is CASSSSTVSGANVLTF. The CDR3 DNA reads TGCGCCAGCAGCTCATCGACAGTTTCTGGGGCCAACGTCCTGACTTTC.

The chain couples TRBV6-2 or TRBV6-3 to TRBJ1-4; unclear D gene. The CDR3 sequence is 15 residues long. The germline CDR1 and CDR2 sequences are MNHEY and SVGEGT. V was trimmed by 5 bases and J by 0 bases, leaving 10 bases between them. In DNA form, the CDR3 reads TGTGCCAGCAGTAGTGTGGCCGCAACTAATGAAAAACTGTTTTTT. Its translation: CASSSVAATNEKLFF.

With regard to this clonotype: The CDR3 end shows no conserved phenylalanine or tryptophan, and so a read error is likely. No DNA is shown, since the ends of the CDR3 on it are uncertain; the CDR3 is the one TCRdb lists. The chain combines TRBV7-3 with TRBJ2-1; the listed D gene, TRBD2, was not tested against the DNA. The germline V gene has CDR1 SGHTA and CDR2 FQGTGA. With termini counted, the CDR3 has 12 amino acids. The CDR3: CASSLAGGPQFL.

The V and J genes are TRBV5-1 and TRBJ2-1; D is undetermined. V gave up 0 bases and J gave up 5 bases, with 6 bases separating them. Germline CDR1 is SGHRS and CDR2 is YFSETQ. This CDR3 comprises 13 residues. The DNA for the CDR3 is TGCGCCAGCAGCTTGGGCCACAACAATGAGCAGTTCTTC. Amino acid sequence: CASSLGHNNEQFF.

This clonotype was seen just once. The chain is built from TRBV12-3 or TRBV12-4 and TRBJ2-1; 11 nucleotides agree with TRBD2. V was clipped by 5 bases and J by 6 bases; unmatched bases: 9. CDR3 length: 16 residues. The CDR3 nucleotides read TGTGCCAGCAGTCGTTCGACTAGCGGGGCCTCCAATGAGCAGTTCTTC. Translation: CASSRSTSGASNEQFF.

A few counts support this clonotype. The J gene is TRBJ2-1, the V gene TRBV2; D gene ambiguous. V dropped 2 bases and J dropped 8 bases, with 7 bases sitting between them. This CDR3 region has 12 residues. Per the germline V gene, CDR1 is SNHLY and CDR2 is FYNNEI. CDR3 residues: CASSEFHDEQFF. The CDR3 nucleotides read TGTGCCAGCAGTGAATTTCACGATGAGCAGTTCTTC. The full variable domain, with the rest looked up from reference TRBV2 and TRBJ2-1, is EPEVTQTPSHQVTQMGQEVILRCVPISNHLYFYWYRQILGQKVEFLVSFYNNEISEKSEIFDDQFSVERPDGSNFTLKIRSTKLEDSAMYFCASSEFHDEQFFGPGTRLTVL.

This chain joins TRBV7-2 and TRBJ2-7; 10 bases agree with TRBD2. Germline assignment: CDR1 SGHTA and CDR2 FQGNSA. The CDR3 contains 15 residues. Trimming removed 0 bases from V and 3 bases from J; junction bases left unmatched: 2. CDR3 nucleotide sequence: TGTGCCAGCAGCTTAGCCGGACTAGCGGTCTACGAGCAGTACTTC. Translating gives CASSLAGLAVYEQYF.